This T cell receptor beta chain originates from a study of T cells in Graves' hyperthyroidism and ophthalmopathy. Amplification targeted TCR beta CDR3 regions from RNA transcripts. HTBI primers drove first-round RT-PCR of the TCR CDR3. TCRdb analysed the multiplex PCR reads with MiXCR anew, one entry per CDR3 protein. This sample has around 690,000 distinct CDR3 sequences, with 17% found just once. The CDR3 is 14 amino acids. The germline gives CDR1 SEHNR, CDR2 FQNEAQ (reference sequence). V lost 1 base to trimming and J lost 8 bases, with 12 bases between them. The chain carries TRBV7-9 and TRBJ2-1, with D uncertain. Source material: blood. The clonotype originates from a man aged 45-60 years with Graves' hyperthyroidism. The CDR3 DNA reads TGTGCCAGCAGCTTAGAAGGGCAGACCCATGAGCAGTTCTTC. This codes for CASSLEGQTHEQFF.